The 21 T cell receptor beta chains listed next were all sequenced from one sample in a study of blood T cell repertoires in COVID-19. Repertoires were generated with immunoSEQ multiplex PCR, while TCRdb's copy carries only in-frame clones and drops some. The sample consists of over 200,000 clones, more than 85% of them appearing once. Input material: peripheral blood. The receptors were sampled from a person aged 18 to 29 with COVID-19, enrolled during active disease.

The rearrangement links TRBV29-1 to TRBJ2-5; D is uncertain. The CDR3 has 12 amino acids. Trimming took off 6 bases at V and 0 bases at J, with 8 bases between the two ends. Germline V lookup: CDR1 SQVTM, CDR2 ANQGSEA. CDR3 protein: CSVAADQETQYF. The DNA for the CDR3 is TGCAGCGTGGCTGCGGACCAAGAGACCCAGTACTTC.

This clone occurred a few times. This chain joins TRBV4-3 and TRBJ2-2; D perhaps matches TRBD2 (5 bases). Trimming cost V 6 bases and J 4 bases, with 9 bases left between them. The CDR3 covers 13 residues. Germline CDR1 reads LGHNA; CDR2 reads YSLEER. The CDR3 protein is CASRGSRTGELFF. The CDR3 coding sequence is TGCGCCAGCAGGGGGAGTCGCACCGGGGAGCTGTTTTTT.

This clone was observed a handful of times. This chain uses TRBV3-1 (or the pseudogene TRBV3-2) with TRBJ1-5; 8 bases agree with TRBD1. V gave up 4 bases and J gave up 2 bases; unmatched junction bases: 1. Germline CDR1 LGHDT, CDR2 YNNKEL (reference sequence). There are 14 residues in the CDR3. CDR3: CASSPQGGNQPQHF. DNA for the CDR3: TGTGCCAGCAGCCCACAGGGGGGCAATCAGCCCCAGCATTTT.

The V and J genes are TRBV19 and TRBJ2-7; possibly TRBD1 for D (7 bases). The CDR3 runs to 13 residues. The germline V gene has CDR1 LNHDA and CDR2 SQIVND (reference sequence). The ends were cut back, 5 bases at V and 1 base at J, with 9 bases in the middle. CDR3 loop: CASSAGQSYEQYF. The CDR3 DNA follows: TGTGCCAGTAGTGCGGGACAGTCCTACGAGCAGTACTTC. Complete variable domain (other parts from reference TRBV19 and TRBJ2-7): DGGITQSPKYLFRKEGQNVTLSCEQNLNHDAMYWYRQDPGQGLRLIYYSQIVNDFQKGDIAEGYSVSREKKESFPLTVTSAQKNPTAFYLCASSAGQSYEQYFGPGTRLTVT.

The J gene is TRBJ2-7, the V gene TRBV6-5, with 7 nucleotides matching TRBD1. The V and J ends lost 2 bases and 7 bases, in that order; junction bases with no gene match: 14. Germline assignment: CDR1 MNHEY and CDR2 SVGAGI. The CDR3 contains 16 residues. The CDR3 spells CASSYVRDSDLREQYF. The CDR3 coding sequence is TGTGCCAGCAGTTACGTTCGGGACAGTGACCTACGAGAGCAGTACTTC.

The chain employs TRBV5-1 and TRBJ1-2, with a tentative D call TRBD1 (5 bases). The CDR3 spans 14 residues. V lost 4 bases and J lost 8, with 18 bases in between. Germline assignment: CDR1 SGHRS and CDR2 YFSETQ. CDR3 DNA sequence: TGCGCCAGCAGCCTGGGGCAGGAAGGACTGGGCTACACCTTC. It encodes CASSLGQEGLGYTF.

This chain uses TRBV18 with TRBJ1-3; D not resolved. The germline gives CDR1 KGHSH, CDR2 LQKENI. Deletions cut 5 bases from V and 4 bases from J, with 12 bases between. The CDR3 consists of 14 residues. The CDR3 sequence: CASSTDLAGNTIYF. CDR3 DNA: TGTGCCAGCTCAACAGATCTGGCAGGAAACACCATATATTTT.

This clone has more than one count but fewer than ten. The rearrangement uses TRBV28 and TRBJ2-7, with 10 nucleotides matching TRBD1. V shed 6 bases and J 3 bases; nucleotides not matched to a gene: 11. The V gene's germline CDR1 is MDHEN and CDR2 SYDVKM. The CDR3 has 16 residues. In DNA, the CDR3 is TGTGCCAGCAGCCCTACCAGAGGGGACAGGGGCTACGAGCAGTACTTC. It specifies CASSPTRGDRGYEQYF.

A single count supports this clone. This rearrangement joins TRBV19 to TRBJ1-3; D unclear. V lost 1 base, J lost 0 bases, and 7 bases lay in between. The CDR3 spans 15 residues. Germline lookup yields CDR1 LNHDA and CDR2 SQIVND (reference sequence). CDR3 bases: TGTGCCAGTAGTATAGGGGCCGTCTCTGGAAACACCATATATTTT. Translated: CASSIGAVSGNTIYF.

The J gene is TRBJ1-5, the V gene TRBV28, with D possibly matching TRBD1 (5 bases). The length of the CDR3 is 14 residues. V was pared by 2 bases and J by 4 bases, with 9 bases between. CDR1 MDHEN and CDR2 SYDVKM come from the germline V gene. This CDR3 reads CASSLGAVNQPQHF. DNA for the CDR3: TGTGCCAGCAGTTTAGGGGCGGTTAATCAGCCCCAGCATTTT.

This rearrangement joins TRBV5-1 to TRBJ2-1; perhaps TRBD2 as D (5 bases). V was shortened by 5 bases and J by 6 bases, with 12 bases between the two germline ends. The CDR3 contains 13 residues. Germline V gene sequence: CDR1 SGHRS, CDR2 YFSETQ. CDR3 DNA sequence: TGCGCCAGCAGGACAACTAGATCCAATGAGCAGTTCTTC. Translated, it gives CASRTTRSNEQFF.

This clone was counted only a few times. This rearrangement joins TRBV5-1 to TRBJ2-7, with TRBD1 matching 9 bases. The CDR3 has 15 residues. V gave up 4 bases and J gave up 2 bases; unmatched junction bases: 7. Germline CDR1 is SGHRS and CDR2 is YFSETQ. The CDR3 nucleotides read TGCGCCAGCAGCCTGACGGGACAGGGAACCTACGAGCAGTACTTC. Amino acids: CASSLTGQGTYEQYF. The whole variable domain, filled in from reference TRBV5-1 and TRBJ2-7, reads KAGVTQTPRYLIKTRGQQVTLSCSPISGHRSVSWYQQTPGQGLQFLFEYFSETQRNKGNFPGRFSGRQFSNSRSEMNVSTLELGDSALYLCASSLTGQGTYEQYFGPGTRLTVT.

This chain connects TRBV15 to TRBJ2-2; 11 positions agree with TRBD2. V lost 2 bases and J lost 6; bases outside the gene matches: 5. Looked up from germline, CDR1 is LNHNV and CDR2 is YYDKDF (reference sequence). This CDR3 comprises 16 residues. For the CDR3, the DNA is TGTGCCACCAGCAGACATCTAGCGGGAGGCGCCGGGGAGCTGTTTTTT. As protein: CATSRHLAGGAGELFF.

This chain connects TRBV30 to TRBJ1-2; 8 bases are a match to TRBD1. Trimming cost V 1 base and J 13 bases; bases outside gene matches: 11. CDR3 size: 13 residues. Germline CDR1 reads GTSNPN; CDR2 reads SVGIG (reference sequence). The CDR3 loop reads CAWSATGQVLGTF. CDR3 coding DNA: TGTGCCTGGAGTGCCACGGGACAGGTTTTAGGCACCTTC.

The genes are TRBV19 and TRBJ1-5; D call uncertain. The germline CDR1 and CDR2 sequences are LNHDA and SQIVND (reference sequence). This CDR3 is 13 amino acids long. With 3 bases removed from V and 3 bases from J, the gap between germline ends came to 6 bases. The CDR3 DNA sequence: TGTGCCAGTAGTATTCTCCTCAATCAGCCCCAGCATTTT. This translates into CASSILLNQPQHF.

This chain connects TRBV7-2 to TRBJ2-7, with D perhaps TRBD2 (6 bases). Germline assignment: CDR1 SGHTA and CDR2 FQGNSA. The V end lost 3 bases, the J end lost 6 bases, and 15 bases lay between the germline ends. The CDR3 sequence is 14 residues long. Written as DNA, the CDR3 is TGTGCCAGCAGCTTGACTAGAGGTGATGTCGAGCAGTACTTC. Residues: CASSLTRGDVEQYF.

V and J are TRBV6-5 and TRBJ1-5; D possibly corresponds to TRBD1 (6 bases). There are 13 residues in the CDR3. CDR1 is MNHEY and CDR2 is SVGAGI in the germline V gene. V lost 6 bases, J lost 4 bases, and 10 bases lay in between. CDR3 region: CASRKTGNQPQHF. For the CDR3, the DNA is TGTGCCAGCAGGAAGACAGGTAATCAGCCCCAGCATTTT.

The chain is built from TRBV6-6 and TRBJ1-2; D gene unclear. V lost 4 bases, J lost 5 bases, and 17 bases lay in between. Germline V gene data show CDR1 as MNHNY and CDR2 as SVGAGI (reference sequence). The CDR3 totals 15 residues. The CDR3 DNA follows: TGTGCCAGCAGTTCGGACCGGCGGGAGACGTATGGCTACACCTTC. It encodes CASSSDRRETYGYTF.

The genes are TRBV19 and TRBJ2-7; 9 bases match TRBD2. The CDR3 is made up of 13 amino acids. The germline V gene encodes CDR1 LNHDA and CDR2 SQIVND (reference sequence). Trimming removed 10 bases from V and 4 bases from J; junction bases left unmatched: 8. For the CDR3, the DNA is TGTGCCACCCGGCGGGAGGGGCAGTACGAGCAGTACTTC. It yields the protein CATRREGQYEQYF. Together with reference TRBV19 and TRBJ2-7, the CDR3 gives the full variable domain: DGGITQSPKYLFRKEGQNVTLSCEQNLNHDAMYWYRQDPGQGLRLIYYSQIVNDFQKGDIAEGYSVSREKKESFPLTVTSAQKNPTAFYLCATRREGQYEQYFGPGTRLTVT.

The chain combines TRBV5-1 with TRBJ2-1, with D possibly being TRBD1 (6 bases). In germline, CDR1 is SGHRS, CDR2 YFSETQ. Trimming took off 0 bases at V and 8 bases at J, with 6 bases between the two ends. The length of the CDR3 is 12 residues. The CDR3 here is CASSLEGDEQFF. As DNA, the CDR3 is TGCGCCAGCAGCTTGGAGGGGGATGAGCAGTTCTTC.

The V and J genes are TRBV5-1 and TRBJ1-1, with D tentatively TRBD1 (6 bases). V lost 4 bases and J lost 0, with 13 bases in between. The germline CDR1 and CDR2 sequences are SGHRS and YFSETQ. The CDR3 consists of 15 residues. The CDR3 sequence: CASSDRTGLNTEAFF. The CDR3 DNA is TGCGCCAGCAGCGATCGAACAGGGCTGAACACTGAAGCTTTCTTT.